The clone carrying this T cell receptor beta chain came up a few times. The data were obtained in a study of response to subunit inactivated influenza vaccine. In TCRdb, the RT-PCR reads were re-called with MiXCR into one record per CDR3 protein. The data show about 480,000 distinct CDR3 sequences, with 9.5% to 13% seen just once and around 12% held by the top ten. Here the sequenced sample was PBMCs from blood, taken 40 to 50 days after vaccination. This sequence originates from a man aged 50 or older who received an inactivated influenza vaccine.

Here the CDR3 DNA reads TGTGCCATCAGTGAGTTGAGAAATCAGCCCCAGCATTTT. This sequence encodes CAISELRNQPQHF. The chain uses TRBV10-3 and TRBJ1-5; D remains ambiguous. The length of the CDR3 is 13 residues. Between the trimmed V and J ends, which lost 1 base and 4 bases, there was a span of 5 bases. Germline V gene data show CDR1 as ENHRY and CDR2 as SYGVKD.